A selection of T cell receptor beta chains follows, all from one sample in a study of cytomegalovirus exposure and HLA in healthy donors. Some clones are missing from TCRdb's copy, which holds only in-frame ones; the method was immunoSEQ multiplex PCR. The sample lists under 130,000 clones, 12% to 15% occurring once. The sequencing input was PBMCs. The receptors derive from a female donor in good health and CMV-seronegative. CDR3s include the opening cysteine and the closing phenylalanine or tryptophan. Fields, in order: V gene, clone size, D gene, J gene, CDR3 protein, CDR3 DNA. A D gene is named only where the DNA matches it firmly. The size field is filled for only some rows; it gives once, few, many or a size class.

v_gene: TRBV7-2
abundance: NA
d_gene: NA
j_gene: TRBJ2-5
CDR3aa: CASSPQQETQYF
CDR3nt: TGTGCCAGCAGCCCTCAGCAAGAGACCCAGTACTTC

v_gene: TRBV28
abundance: few
d_gene: NA
j_gene: TRBJ2-7
CDR3aa: CASSDQGYSYEQYF
CDR3nt: TGTGCCAGCAGTGATCAGGGTTATTCCTACGAGCAGTACTTC

v_gene: TRBV28
abundance: few
d_gene: NA
j_gene: TRBJ2-3
CDR3aa: CASSLPGVTDTQYF
CDR3nt: TGTGCCAGCAGTTTGCCGGGAGTCACAGATACGCAGTATTTT

v_gene: TRBV29-1
abundance: few
d_gene: NA
j_gene: TRBJ1-1
CDR3aa: CSVERGTTEAFF
CDR3nt: TGCAGCGTGGAAAGGGGAACTACTGAAGCTTTCTTT

v_gene: TRBV11-2
abundance: few
d_gene: TRBD1
j_gene: TRBJ2-3
CDR3aa: CASSLGTGGDTQYF
CDR3nt: TGTGCCAGCAGCTTAGGAACAGGGGGAGATACGCAGTATTTT

v_gene: TRBV11-2
abundance: NA
d_gene: TRBD2
j_gene: TRBJ2-3
CDR3aa: CASSIPSGITDTQYF
CDR3nt: TGTGCCAGCAGCATTCCTAGCGGTATTACAGATACGCAGTATTTT

v_gene: TRBV4-3
abundance: NA
d_gene: NA
j_gene: TRBJ1-1
CDR3aa: CASSPGVGLTEAFF
CDR3nt: TGCGCCAGCAGCCCAGGCGTGGGGCTCACTGAAGCTTTCTTT

v_gene: TRBV28
abundance: few
d_gene: NA
j_gene: TRBJ1-4
CDR3aa: CASTDDRANEKLFF
CDR3nt: TGTGCCAGCACCGACGACAGAGCGAATGAAAAACTGTTTTTT

v_gene: TRBV27
abundance: NA
d_gene: NA
j_gene: TRBJ2-7
CDR3aa: CASSSGDTLGLQQYF
CDR3nt: TGTGCCAGCAGTTCCGGGGACACCCTCGGGTTACAGCAGTACTTC

v_gene: TRBV2
abundance: NA
d_gene: TRBD2
j_gene: TRBJ2-1
CDR3aa: CASSPTSSSGDQQFF
CDR3nt: TGTGCCAGCAGTCCCACGAGCTCTAGCGGGGACCAGCAGTTCTTC

v_gene: TRBV30
abundance: NA
d_gene: TRBD2
j_gene: TRBJ2-7
CDR3aa: CAWSDGRGEQYF
CDR3nt: TGTGCCTGGAGTGATGGGAGGGGCGAGCAGTACTTC

v_gene: TRBV6-5
abundance: NA
d_gene: NA
j_gene: TRBJ1-4
CDR3aa: CASSYSGGGYEKLFF
CDR3nt: TGTGCCAGCAGTTACTCTGGCGGAGGTTATGAAAAACTGTTTTTT

v_gene: TRBV6-6
abundance: few
d_gene: TRBD1
j_gene: TRBJ1-1
CDR3aa: CASSYPGTGDSEAFF
CDR3nt: TGTGCCAGCAGTTACCCTGGGACAGGGGATTCTGAAGCTTTCTTT

v_gene: TRBV27
abundance: few
d_gene: NA
j_gene: TRBJ1-5
CDR3aa: CASSLLAGSNQPQHF
CDR3nt: TGTGCCAGCAGTTTATTGGCAGGGAGCAATCAGCCCCAGCATTTT

v_gene: TRBV25-1
abundance: NA
d_gene: TRBD1
j_gene: TRBJ1-2
CDR3aa: CASSGWTGADGYTF
CDR3nt: TGTGCCAGCAGTGGATGGACAGGGGCGGATGGCTACACCTTC

v_gene: TRBV29-1
abundance: NA
d_gene: NA
j_gene: TRBJ1-1
CDR3aa: CSVPGLYTEAFF
CDR3nt: TGCAGCGTGCCTGGCCTTTACACTGAAGCTTTCTTT

v_gene: TRBV5-5
abundance: few
d_gene: TRBD1
j_gene: TRBJ2-7
CDR3aa: CASRTGTGAYEQYF
CDR3nt: TGTGCCAGCAGAACCGGGACAGGGGCCTACGAGCAGTACTTC

v_gene: TRBV15
abundance: NA
d_gene: TRBD1
j_gene: TRBJ1-5
CDR3aa: CATSSYRGNSNQPQHF
CDR3nt: TGTGCCACCAGCAGCTACAGGGGGAATAGCAATCAGCCCCAGCATTTT

v_gene: TRBV14
abundance: few
d_gene: NA
j_gene: TRBJ2-1
CDR3aa: CASSQSGAYNEQFF
CDR3nt: TGTGCCAGCAGCCAATCAGGGGCCTACAATGAGCAGTTCTTC

v_gene: TRBV27
abundance: few
d_gene: NA
j_gene: TRBJ2-7
CDR3aa: CASSYKSAYEQYF
CDR3nt: TGTGCCAGCAGTTACAAGTCCGCCTACGAGCAGTACTTC

v_gene: TRBV7-2
abundance: few
d_gene: NA
j_gene: TRBJ1-5
CDR3aa: CASSLGAGLNQPQHF
CDR3nt: TGTGCCAGCAGCTTAGGAGCAGGGCTCAATCAGCCCCAGCATTTT

v_gene: TRBV7-3
abundance: few
d_gene: TRBD1
j_gene: TRBJ1-4
CDR3aa: CASSLDRAAEKLFF
CDR3nt: TGTGCCAGCAGCCTAGACAGGGCGGCTGAAAAACTGTTTTTT

v_gene: TRBV7-9
abundance: few
d_gene: TRBD2
j_gene: TRBJ2-3
CDR3aa: CASSLDRGRVPTDTQYF
CDR3nt: TGTGCCAGCAGCTTAGACCGGGGGAGGGTACCCACAGATACGCAGTATTTT

v_gene: TRBV15
abundance: few
d_gene: TRBD1
j_gene: TRBJ2-3
CDR3aa: CATSRTDRSQGIEDTQYF
CDR3nt: TGTGCCACCAGCCGAACGGACAGGTCCCAGGGAATAGAAGATACGCAGTATTTT

v_gene: TRBV15
abundance: NA
d_gene: NA
j_gene: TRBJ2-7
CDR3aa: CATSTARRLDEQYF
CDR3nt: TGTGCCACCAGCACGGCTAGAAGGCTTGACGAGCAGTACTTC

v_gene: TRBV11-2
abundance: few
d_gene: TRBD2
j_gene: TRBJ2-7
CDR3aa: CASKVASGSVQYF
CDR3nt: TGTGCCAGCAAGGTGGCTAGCGGGAGTGTGCAGTACTTC

v_gene: TRBV19
abundance: NA
d_gene: TRBD1
j_gene: TRBJ1-2
CDR3aa: CASSIDSGQGAPTYGYTF
CDR3nt: TGTGCCAGTAGTATAGACTCGGGACAGGGAGCCCCTACCTATGGCTACACCTTC

v_gene: TRBV19
abundance: NA
d_gene: TRBD1
j_gene: TRBJ1-2
CDR3aa: CASSPGTGRPGGYTF
CDR3nt: TGTGCCAGTAGTCCCGGGACAGGGCGCCCGGGGGGCTACACCTTC

v_gene: TRBV15
abundance: few
d_gene: TRBD2
j_gene: TRBJ2-5
CDR3aa: CATSREASGGAETQYF
CDR3nt: TGTGCCACCAGCAGAGAGGCTAGCGGGGGGGCTGAGACCCAGTACTTC

v_gene: TRBV6-5
abundance: NA
d_gene: NA
j_gene: TRBJ1-1
CDR3aa: CASSYQGVSEAFF
CDR3nt: TGTGCCAGCAGTTACCAAGGGGTGTCTGAAGCTTTCTTT

v_gene: TRBV5-8
abundance: few
d_gene: NA
j_gene: TRBJ2-5
CDR3aa: CASSLSQGGSIQETQYF
CDR3nt: TGTGCCAGCAGCTTGTCCCAGGGGGGTTCAATTCAAGAGACCCAGTACTTC

v_gene: TRBV30
abundance: few
d_gene: TRBD1
j_gene: TRBJ2-6
CDR3aa: CASKIFQGALYSGANVLTF
CDR3nt: TGTGCCTCGAAGATCTTTCAGGGGGCCCTGTACTCTGGGGCCAACGTCCTGACTTTC

v_gene: TRBV11-2
abundance: few
d_gene: TRBD2
j_gene: TRBJ2-1
CDR3aa: CASSLGLANEQFF
CDR3nt: TGTGCCAGCAGCTTAGGACTAGCCAATGAGCAGTTCTTC

v_gene: TRBV5-4
abundance: few
d_gene: TRBD2
j_gene: TRBJ2-6
CDR3aa: CASSPPGTSGGAGANVLTF
CDR3nt: TGTGCCAGCAGTCCACCCGGGACTAGCGGGGGGGCTGGGGCCAACGTCCTGACTTTC

v_gene: TRBV9
abundance: NA
d_gene: NA
j_gene: TRBJ2-3
CDR3aa: CASSISPRGTTDTQYF
CDR3nt: TGTGCCAGCAGCATCAGCCCTAGGGGGACCACAGATACGCAGTATTTT

v_gene: TRBV6-4
abundance: few
d_gene: NA
j_gene: TRBJ2-7
CDR3aa: CASWGPTPPYEQYF
CDR3nt: TGTGCCAGCTGGGGCCCCACCCCCCCCTACGAGCAGTACTTC

v_gene: TRBV25-1
abundance: few
d_gene: TRBD2
j_gene: TRBJ2-5
CDR3aa: CASSDRSGGQETQYF
CDR3nt: TGTGCCAGCAGTGATCGGAGCGGGGGCCAAGAGACCCAGTACTTC

v_gene: TRBV30
abundance: few
d_gene: NA
j_gene: TRBJ1-1
CDR3aa: CAWSVQVAEAFF
CDR3nt: TGTGCCTGGAGTGTACAAGTGGCTGAAGCTTTCTTT

v_gene: TRBV7-9
abundance: few
d_gene: NA
j_gene: TRBJ1-5
CDR3aa: CASSFGSTGFSNQPQHF
CDR3nt: TGTGCCAGCAGCTTTGGGTCTACAGGATTTAGCAATCAGCCCCAGCATTTT

v_gene: TRBV29-1
abundance: NA
d_gene: NA
j_gene: TRBJ2-5
CDR3aa: CSVEQGKETQYF
CDR3nt: TGCAGCGTTGAGCAGGGAAAAGAGACCCAGTACTTC

v_gene: TRBV27
abundance: NA
d_gene: NA
j_gene: TRBJ2-1
CDR3aa: CASHRSNEQFF
CDR3nt: TGTGCCAGCCATCGTAGCAATGAGCAGTTCTTC

v_gene: TRBV18
abundance: few
d_gene: NA
j_gene: TRBJ1-1
CDR3aa: CASLSLDIQMNTEAFF
CDR3nt: TGTGCCAGCTTGTCTCTGGACATCCAAATGAACACTGAAGCTTTCTTT

v_gene: TRBV11-2
abundance: NA
d_gene: TRBD2
j_gene: TRBJ2-5
CDR3aa: CASSHYSGRVLYQETQYF
CDR3nt: TGTGCCAGCAGCCATTATAGCGGGAGGGTCCTGTACCAAGAGACCCAGTACTTC

v_gene: TRBV9
abundance: NA
d_gene: NA
j_gene: TRBJ2-5
CDR3aa: CASSVGSQKETQYF
CDR3nt: TGTGCCAGCAGCGTAGGTAGCCAAAAAGAGACCCAGTACTTC

v_gene: TRBV20-1
abundance: NA
d_gene: NA
j_gene: TRBJ1-4
CDR3aa: CSAALYGKLFF
CDR3nt: TGCAGTGCAGCCTTATACGGGAAACTGTTTTTT

v_gene: TRBV7-9
abundance: few
d_gene: TRBD2
j_gene: TRBJ2-3
CDR3aa: CASSISGASTDTQYF
CDR3nt: TGTGCCAGCAGCATAAGCGGGGCTAGCACAGATACGCAGTATTTT

v_gene: TRBV5-8
abundance: few
d_gene: TRBD2
j_gene: TRBJ2-1
CDR3aa: CASSLWSGGANEQFF
CDR3nt: TGTGCCAGCAGCTTGTGGAGCGGGGGGGCCAATGAGCAGTTCTTC

v_gene: TRBV7-9
abundance: few
d_gene: NA
j_gene: TRBJ1-3
CDR3aa: CASSLGLHSGNTIYF
CDR3nt: TGTGCCAGCAGCTTAGGCTTACACTCTGGAAACACCATATATTTT

v_gene: TRBV6-5
abundance: NA
d_gene: TRBD2
j_gene: TRBJ2-1
CDR3aa: CASSYIGTRNEQFF
CDR3nt: TGTGCCAGCAGTTACATCGGGACTAGGAATGAGCAGTTCTTC

v_gene: TRBV29-1
abundance: NA
d_gene: TRBD2
j_gene: TRBJ2-5
CDR3aa: CSGRTSKETQYF
CDR3nt: TGCAGCGGAAGGACTAGCAAAGAGACCCAGTACTTC

v_gene: TRBV30
abundance: NA
d_gene: NA
j_gene: TRBJ2-1
CDR3aa: CAWSVGGGDEQFF
CDR3nt: TGTGCCTGGAGTGTAGGGGGGGGTGATGAGCAGTTCTTC

v_gene: TRBV21-1
abundance: few
d_gene: NA
j_gene: TRBJ1-5
CDR3aa: CASSKGVLGAGQPQHF
CDR3nt: TGTGCCAGCAGCAAGGGGGTACTGGGGGCTGGTCAGCCCCAGCATTTT

v_gene: TRBV4-2
abundance: NA
d_gene: TRBD2
j_gene: TRBJ2-3
CDR3aa: CASSQDLGTSGGGTQYF
CDR3nt: TGTGCCAGCAGCCAAGATCTGGGGACTAGCGGAGGGGGTACGCAGTATTTT

v_gene: TRBV7-2
abundance: few
d_gene: TRBD2
j_gene: TRBJ2-7
CDR3aa: CASSLNRASGSYEQYF
CDR3nt: TGTGCCAGCAGCTTAAACCGGGCTAGCGGTTCCTACGAGCAGTACTTC

v_gene: TRBV7-9
abundance: few
d_gene: NA
j_gene: TRBJ1-2
CDR3aa: CASSLAGGNYYGYTF
CDR3nt: TGTGCCAGCAGCTTAGCTGGGGGGAACTACTATGGCTACACCTTC